This T cell receptor (beta chain) originates from a study of beta chain features in type 1 diabetes. Turning to the study itself: Age and gender were similar between patients and healthy donors, as were cell yields. Study results and caveats: TCRB repertoires of naive, central memory and Treg cells appeared more similar among patients than among healthy donors.

Markers CD45RO/CCR7/CD25/CD127/CD95/CD27 served to sort CD4+ naive, central memory, regulatory and stem cell-like memory cells. Once sorted, every population was more than 95% pure. The isolated RNA, all of it, was reverse transcribed, so expressed TCRB transcripts were what got sequenced. TCRdb's copy holds only in-frame clones and misses some; the assay was immunoSEQ multiplex PCR. The sample includes about 330,000 clones, more than 9.5% of them seen just once. A note on this clone: Its antigen is still unknown.

CDR1 and CDR2 from the germline V gene are GTSNPN and SVGIG (reference sequence). The length of the CDR3 is 11 residues. The V end lost 7 bases, the J end lost 4 bases, and 10 bases lay between the germline ends. The receptor was derived from a woman in her twenties or thirties in good health. Sequenced: naive CD4+ T cells from blood. The rearrangement links TRBV30 to TRBJ2-5, with D possibly TRBD2 on 5 matching bases. The CDR3 here is CAFNAGETQYF. The CDR3 DNA reads as TGTGCCTTCAATGCGGGAGAGACCCAGTACTTC.